A selection of T cell receptor beta chains follows, all from one sample in a study of technical replicates of blood from a few donors. Assay used: immunoSEQ multiplex PCR; TCRdb lists only in-frame clones, some missing. Of more than 65,000 clones listed, 93% are singletons. Input material: T cells isolated from PBMCs. The origin of the receptors is a human donor in good health. CDR3s include the opening cysteine and the closing phenylalanine or tryptophan. The order of the fields is CDR3 length, V gene, J gene, clone size, D gene, CDR3 DNA, CDR3 protein. The D gene is left open where the match is weak. Expanded clones are given a class, and other clones once, few, many or no size at all.

15	TRBV12-2	TRBJ2-2	.	.	TGTGCAAGTCGCTTAATACTAGTAGTCACCGGGGAGCTGTTTTTT	CASRLILVVTGELFF
13	TRBV19	TRBJ2-7	.	.	TGTGCCAGTAGTTTAGACCTAGCTCCCGAGCAGTACTTC	CASSLDLAPEQYF
15	TRBV6-6	TRBJ1-1	.	.	TGTGCCAGCAGTTACCACAGGGAGTTGGGAACTGAAGCTTTCTTT	CASSYHRELGTEAFF
16	TRBV9	TRBJ2-1	.	TRBD2	TGTGCCAGCAGCGTAGAGGGCGGGAGCTCCTACAATGAGCAGTTCTTC	CASSVEGGSSYNEQFF
14	TRBV5-1	TRBJ2-2	.	.	TGCGCCAGCAGCTTGTCAGGGGACACCGGGGAGCTGTTTTTT	CASSLSGDTGELFF
13	TRBV19	TRBJ1-1	.	.	TGTGCCAGTAGTATAGCTTACAGGTCAGAAGCTTTCTTT	CASSIAYRSEAFF
13	TRBV28	TRBJ1-2	.	.	TGTGCCAGCCAAGACTCTATAAACTATGGCTACACCTTC	CASQDSINYGYTF
14	TRBV9	TRBJ2-7	.	TRBD2	TGTGCCAGCAGCCTGGGGAGGGATGAGTACGAGCAGTACTTC	CASSLGRDEYEQYF
13	TRBV7-9	TRBJ1-1	.	.	TGTGCCAGCAGCTCATCCCCGAACACTGAAGCTTTCTTT	CASSSSPNTEAFF
16	TRBV7-8	TRBJ2-1	.	.	TGTGCCAGCAGCCCTCCTAAGGGCGGGACCTACAATGAGCAGTTCTTC	CASSPPKGGTYNEQFF
14	TRBV10-3	TRBJ1-3	once	.	TGTGCCATCATAAAGGAAGGGAGTGGAAACACCATATATTTT	CAIIKEGSGNTIYF
12	TRBV4-1	TRBJ1-2	.	.	TGCGCCAGCAGCCAAGTCGGGGATGGCTACACCTTC	CASSQVGDGYTF
12	TRBV7-9	TRBJ2-1	.	.	TGTGCCGCCAAACAGGTAAACAATGAGCAGTTCTTC	CAAKQVNNEQFF
14	TRBV6-5	TRBJ1-1	.	.	TGTGCCAGCAGTTATTCGGGGGAGGACACTGAAGCTTTCTTT	CASSYSGEDTEAFF
15	TRBV7-2	TRBJ2-1	.	TRBD2	TGTGCCAGCAGCATCATGCGGGAGGGCCTCAATGAGCAGTTCTTC	CASSIMREGLNEQFF
14	TRBV9	TRBJ2-3	.	.	TGTGCCAGCAGCGTAGCTTACACCACAGATACGCAGTATTTT	CASSVAYTTDTQYF
13	TRBV6-1	TRBJ2-7	.	TRBD2	TGTGCCAGCAGTGGCAGCGGGAGTTTCGAGCAGTACTTC	CASSGSGSFEQYF
12	TRBV6-6	TRBJ1-2	.	.	TGTGCCACCGAGGAGGGAGGGGATGGCTACACCTTC	CATEEGGDGYTF
13	TRBV28	TRBJ1-1	.	.	TGTGCCAGCAGTCCGACCACAGGGACTGAAGCTTTCTTT	CASSPTTGTEAFF
12	TRBV5-4	TRBJ1-4	.	.	TGTGCCAGCAGCCAGGGTTCGGGAAAACTGTTTTTT	CASSQGSGKLFF
16	TRBV9	TRBJ2-5	once	.	TGTGCCAGCAGCGTAGGAGGTCAGGGTATGGGAGAGACCCAGTACTTC	CASSVGGQGMGETQYF
14	TRBV7-9	TRBJ1-2	.	.	TGTGCCAGCAGCAGGGACACTCTAAACTATGGCTACACCTTC	CASSRDTLNYGYTF
16	TRBV6-6	TRBJ2-3	.	.	TGTGCCAGCAGGGCCTTCGGACAGTCTAGCACAGATACGCAGTATTTT	CASRAFGQSSTDTQYF
14	TRBV27	TRBJ2-3	.	TRBD2	TGTGCCAGCAGATTAGCGGGAGCGGCAGATACGCAGTATTTT	CASRLAGAADTQYF
16	TRBV15	TRBJ2-5	.	.	TGTGCCACCAGCAGCCCAGATAGCGGTATCCAAGAGACCCAGTACTTC	CATSSPDSGIQETQYF
12	TRBV28	TRBJ2-1	.	.	TGTGCCAGCAGTTTACTAGGCAATGAGCAGTTCTTC	CASSLLGNEQFF
15	TRBV4-1	TRBJ2-1	.	TRBD2	TGCGCCAGCAGCCAAGCGGGACTAGCGGCCAATGAGCAGTTCTTC	CASSQAGLAANEQFF
18	TRBV7-8	TRBJ2-6	.	.	TGTGCCAGCAGCGACAGGAAGTTCCCACAAAGTCGGGCCAACGTCCTGACTTTC	CASSDRKFPQSRANVLTF
16	TRBV9	TRBJ2-1	.	TRBD1	TGTGCCAGCAGCGGGCCCCGGGACAGGGCCTACAATGAGCAGTTCTTC	CASSGPRDRAYNEQFF
12	TRBV6-9	TRBJ2-7	.	.	TGTGCCAGCAGTTGTACGGGGGAAGAGCAGTACTTC	CASSCTGEEQYF
11	TRBV20-1	TRBJ1-1	.	.	TGCAGTGCTAGTCGAGGTAGTGAAGCTTTCTTT	CSASRGSEAFF
12	TRBV28	TRBJ1-1	.	.	TGTGCCAGCAGTTTGGACAAGTATGAAGCTTTCTTT	CASSLDKYEAFF
16	TRBV5-6	TRBJ2-3	once	TRBD1	TGTGCCAGCAGCTTAATTAGGACAGGGAGCACAGATACGCAGTATTTT	CASSLIRTGSTDTQYF
13	TRBV2	TRBJ2-7	.	TRBD2	TGTGCCAGCAGCCAAGCGGGACCTTACGAGCAGTACTTC	CASSQAGPYEQYF
18	TRBV29-1	TRBJ2-7	.	TRBD2	TGCAGCGTTGTAAGTCCCAATTGGAGCGGGAGGGCCACCTACGAGCAGTACTTC	CSVVSPNWSGRATYEQYF
16	TRBV7-2	TRBJ2-5	.	.	TGTGCCAGCAGCTTAAGGGGGCTAAGAGCAGCGGGGACCCAGTACTTC	CASSLRGLRAAGTQYF
14	TRBV4-1	TRBJ1-1	few	.	TGCGCCAGCAGCCCTAGTTGGAAGGATAGCGAAGCTTTCTTT	CASSPSWKDSEAFF
16	TRBV6-5	TRBJ2-7	.	.	TGTGCCAGCAGTTACTCAATGGGCCAGCAGACCTACGAGCAGTACTTC	CASSYSMGQQTYEQYF
15	TRBV10-3	TRBJ2-1	.	TRBD2	TGTGCCATCAGGAGCACTAGCGGGAGGAACAATGAGCAGTTCTTC	CAIRSTSGRNNEQFF
15	TRBV27	TRBJ2-1	.	.	TGTGCCAGCAGTTTAATGGGAGTGTCCTACAATGAGCAGTTCTTC	CASSLMGVSYNEQFF